The 3 T cell receptor beta chains reported below all come from one sample, sequenced in a study of CD4 T cells in relation to SARS-CoV-2 and coronaviruses. Unexposed donor CD4+ T cells date from about 2010-2018, before the COVID-19 pandemic. CD4+ T cells were isolated from the cells after 10 days of culture. Data came from immunoSEQ multiplex PCR; TCRdb stores just in-frame clones and leaves some out. This table holds about 21,000 clones, approximately 76% found once. Their antigens remain unidentified. Sequencing was done on a sample of CD4+ T cells from PBMCs, cultured in vitro. Receptor source: a human donor in good health.

This sequence joins TRBV5-1 and TRBJ2-1, with 8 bases aligning to TRBD2. Germline assignment: CDR1 SGHRS and CDR2 YFSETQ. V was clipped by 3 bases and J by 15 bases; unmatched bases: 14. The CDR3 spans 14 residues. CDR3 DNA sequence: TGCGCCAGCAGCTCGGGCTCGTCTGCGGGACTAGGGTTCTTC. The encoded protein is CASSSGSSAGLGFF.

This rearrangement joins TRBV30 to TRBJ1-5; the match to TRBD1 covers 8 bases. The germline V gene encodes CDR1 GTSNPN and CDR2 SVGIG (reference sequence). The length of the CDR3 is 15 residues. V lost 4 bases, J lost 5 bases, and 10 bases stayed unmatched. The CDR3 nucleotides are TGTGCCTGGAATCGACAGGGGAAGGTTGATCAGCCCCAGCATTTT. Translated, it gives CAWNRQGKVDQPQHF.

V is TRBV7-9 and J is TRBJ2-5, with 12 bases that match TRBD2. In germline, CDR1 is SEHNR, CDR2 FQNEAQ (reference sequence). Germline trimming cut 2 bases from V and 4 bases from J; bases unmatched to any gene: 5. There are 16 residues in the CDR3. CDR3 in amino acids: CASSLRASGGAETQYF. In DNA, the CDR3 is TGTGCCAGCAGCTTAAGGGCTAGCGGGGGGGCAGAGACCCAGTACTTC.